Presented here are 31 T cell receptor beta chains from one specimen sequenced in a study of graft-versus-host responses after intestinal transplantation. The repertoire was sequenced with immunoSEQ multiplex PCR; TCRdb's copy has only in-frame clones and lacks some. The sample holds over 80,000 clones, roughly 88% seen once. The sample here was PBMCs, taken 255 days after intestinal transplant. The receptor set was obtained from a human patient who received an intestinal transplant, so some T cells may come from the graft donor.

The J gene is TRBJ2-1, the V gene TRBV10-2, with 10 positions matching TRBD2. J gave up 15 bases and V 7 bases, and 12 bases lay outside the gene matches. This CDR3 contains 13 residues. Germline lookup yields CDR1 WSHSY and CDR2 SAAADI. CDR3 sequence (DNA): TGCGCCAGCAATCCAGCGGGGGGGCCTAGCATGTTCTTC. It translates to CASNPAGGPSMFF.

The rearrangement joins TRBV7-9 to TRBJ1-2, with 7 bases identical to TRBD1. V dropped 1 base and J dropped 2; count of bases not matched to a gene: 1. The CDR3 has 14 residues. Germline assignment: CDR1 SEHNR and CDR2 FQNEAQ (reference sequence). The CDR3 sequence: CASSLGTGNYGYTF. CDR3 sequence (DNA): TGTGCCAGCAGCTTAGGGACAGGCAACTATGGCTACACCTTC.

V is TRBV11-2 and J is TRBJ2-2; no clear D gene. Looked up from germline, CDR1 is SGHAT and CDR2 is FQNNGV. This CDR3 is 15 amino acids long. Trimming took off 1 base at V and 0 bases at J, with 6 bases between the two ends. CDR3 nucleotides: TGTGCCAGCAGCTTAGTTGCGTCGAACACCGGGGAGCTGTTTTTT. As protein: CASSLVASNTGELFF.

This rearrangement joins TRBV2 to TRBJ2-2; 9 bases map to TRBD1. Germline trimming cut 6 bases from V and 4 bases from J; bases unmatched to any gene: 9. The germline V gene encodes CDR1 SNHLY and CDR2 FYNNEI. There are 16 residues in the CDR3. CDR3 region: CASRGTGLWPTGELFF. DNA for the CDR3: TGTGCCAGCAGAGGGACAGGGCTTTGGCCCACCGGGGAGCTGTTTTTT.

The rearrangement uses TRBV7-3 and TRBJ1-1; D gene uncertain. There are 14 residues in the CDR3. Trimming removed 5 bases from V and 3 bases from J, with 13 bases in between. In germline, CDR1 is SGHTA, CDR2 FQGTGA. The CDR3 sequence is CASSRLVGDTEAFF. In nucleotides, the CDR3 is TGTGCCAGCAGCCGACTAGTCGGCGACACTGAAGCTTTCTTT.

The chain has TRBV28 and TRBJ1-2; 7 positions agree with TRBD1. V shed 5 bases and J 8 bases; nucleotides not matched to a gene: 14. The CDR3 is 15 residues long. The germline gives CDR1 MDHEN, CDR2 SYDVKM. The CDR3 DNA is TGTGCCAGCAGTCGCCAACTGACAGGGTTCGGGGGCTACACCTTC. It encodes CASSRQLTGFGGYTF.

The chain couples TRBV9 to TRBJ2-5; a possible D gene is TRBD2 (5 bases). The V end lost 2 bases, the J end lost 2 bases, and 10 bases lay between the germline ends. Germline lookup yields CDR1 SGDLS and CDR2 YYNGEE. The CDR3 loop spans 14 amino acids. CDR3 bases: TGTGCCAGCAGCGTTCATGGGGAGCAAGAGACCCAGTACTTC. Amino acids: CASSVHGEQETQYF.

V usage is TRBV7-3 and J usage is TRBJ2-6, with D perhaps TRBD1 (5 bases). V was pared by 5 bases and J by 0 bases, with 20 bases between. The germline V gene has CDR1 SGHTA and CDR2 FQGTGA. The CDR3 covers 19 residues. The CDR3 DNA reads as TGTGCCAGCAGCCCACGCCCAGGGCAGGACCCCTCTGGGGCCAACGTCCTGACTTTC. This sequence encodes CASSPRPGQDPSGANVLTF.

V is TRBV30 and J is TRBJ2-2; 9 bases match TRBD2. V was pared by 5 bases and J by 7 bases, with 8 bases of the junction left unmatched. From germline, CDR1 is GTSNPN and CDR2 SVGIG (reference sequence). The CDR3 runs 14 residues. This CDR3 is CAWRAGGIIGELFF. As DNA, the CDR3 is TGTGCCTGGCGAGCGGGGGGCATTATCGGGGAGCTGTTTTTT.

The chain recombines TRBV27 with TRBJ2-7; 8 bases are shared with TRBD2. V dropped 6 bases and J dropped 0; count of bases not matched to a gene: 4. CDR3 length: 14 amino acids. CDR1 and CDR2 (germline): MNHEY, SMNVEV (reference sequence). The CDR3 DNA reads TGTGCCAGCAGGTCGAGCGGGGGCTCCTACGAGCAGTACTTC. Amino acid sequence: CASRSSGGSYEQYF.

This clone was seen just once. The chain combines TRBV5-1 with TRBJ2-7, with D tentatively TRBD2 (5 bases). Germline V gene sequence: CDR1 SGHRS, CDR2 YFSETQ. There are 17 residues in the CDR3. Trimming shortened V by 4 bases and J by 1 base, and 21 bases separated the two germline ends. The CDR3 loop reads CASSRGSGRLGSYEQYF. CDR3 bases: TGCGCCAGCAGCCGAGGGTCCGGGCGGCTAGGATCCTACGAGCAGTACTTC.

The chain combines TRBV27 with TRBJ2-7, with D perhaps matching TRBD2 (6 bases). Germline CDR1 MNHEY, CDR2 SMNVEV (reference sequence). The V and J ends lost 7 bases and 6 bases respectively, with 25 bases between them. There are 16 residues in the CDR3. Here the CDR3 reads CASTRGPFGGEVEQYF. DNA for the CDR3: TGTGCCAGCACCAGAGGGCCTTTCGGGGGAGAGGTCGAGCAGTACTTC.

This clone came up once. The chain carries TRBV10-1 and TRBJ2-5; 8 nucleotides line up with TRBD2. Germline V gives CDR1 WNHNN, CDR2 SYGVQD (reference sequence). V dropped 4 bases and J dropped 5; count of bases not matched to a gene: 9. The CDR3 totals 15 residues. Written as DNA, the CDR3 is TGCGCCAGCAGTGCCAGTGGCGGGGGGATGGAGACCCAGTACTTC. It encodes CASSASGGGMETQYF.

This clone showed up just once. The chain recombines TRBV27 with TRBJ2-7, with D possibly being TRBD2 (6 bases). The CDR3 loop spans 17 amino acids. CDR1 is MNHEY, CDR2 SMNVEV, per germline (reference sequence). Trimming left V 5 bases short and J 0 bases short, with 20 bases between. The DNA for the CDR3 is TGTGCCAGCAGTCCGGGACTGACGTCCCTAATCTCCTACGAGCAGTACTTC. This sequence encodes CASSPGLTSLISYEQYF.

V usage is TRBV5-1 and J usage is TRBJ1-1; no firm D call. The germline gives CDR1 SGHRS, CDR2 YFSETQ. The CDR3 extends over 11 amino acids. V lost 0 bases and J 7 bases, leaving 4 bases between the germline ends. CDR3: CASSLDSEAFF. For the CDR3, the DNA is TGCGCCAGCAGCTTGGACAGTGAAGCTTTCTTT. The full variable domain, rest sourced from reference TRBV5-1 and TRBJ1-1, is KAGVTQTPRYLIKTRGQQVTLSCSPISGHRSVSWYQQTPGQGLQFLFEYFSETQRNKGNFPGRFSGRQFSNSRSEMNVSTLELGDSALYLCASSLDSEAFFGQGTRLTVV.

The V and J genes are TRBV4-2 and TRBJ2-3; D is perhaps TRBD1 or TRBD2 (5 bases each). With 2 bases removed from V and 2 bases from J, the gap between germline ends came to 14 bases. Looked up from germline, CDR1 is LGHNA and CDR2 is YNFKEQ. This CDR3 is 16 amino acids long. The CDR3 DNA sequence: TGTGCCAGCAGCCAAAGGGGCCGGGGTCTCACAGATACGCAGTATTTT. Translation: CASSQRGRGLTDTQYF.

The chain carries TRBV2 and TRBJ1-6; D perhaps matches TRBD1 (5 bases). This CDR3 has 13 residues. V shed 4 bases and J shed 7 bases, with 8 bases lying between them. The germline V gene encodes CDR1 SNHLY and CDR2 FYNNEI. This CDR3 is CASSGNRNSPLHF. CDR3 in DNA: TGTGCCAGCAGTGGAAACAGGAATTCACCCCTCCACTTT.

This clone was observed a single time. This chain connects TRBV29-1 to TRBJ1-1; maybe TRBD1 (5 bases). Trimming stripped 6 bases from V and 0 bases from J, with 11 bases between. The CDR3 runs 13 residues. Looked up from germline, CDR1 is SQVTM and CDR2 is ANQGSEA. The CDR3, as DNA: TGCAGCGTACAACAGGTTTTGAACACTGAAGCTTTCTTT. Translated, it gives CSVQQVLNTEAFF.

CDR3 sequence: CASSPGEKLFF. CDR3 nucleotides: TGTGCCAGCAGCCCTGGTGAAAAACTGTTTTTT. V and J are TRBV9 and TRBJ1-4; no reliable D call. CDR3 size: 11 residues. Germline assignment: CDR1 SGDLS and CDR2 YYNGEE. The V gene lost 4 bases and the J gene lost 7 bases, with 5 bases spanning the gap.

The V and J genes are TRBV9 and TRBJ1-5; D is uncertain. The CDR3 contains 14 residues. Germline CDR1 and CDR2: SGDLS and YYNGEE. V was shortened by 0 bases and J by 9 bases, with 13 bases between the two germline ends. CDR3 in DNA: TGTGCCAGCAGCGTAGGGTCGGGGAGCCTGCCCCAGCATTTT. This gives the protein CASSVGSGSLPQHF.

The chain has TRBV28 and TRBJ2-5; 10 positions match TRBD2. This CDR3 spans 16 amino acids. V lost 7 bases to trimming and J lost 5 bases; unmatched junction nucleotides: 13. Germline V gives CDR1 MDHEN, CDR2 SYDVKM. CDR3 sequence (DNA): TGTGCCAGCATAGAAAGCGGGGGGGCGTATGGTGAGACCCAGTACTTC. Residues: CASIESGGAYGETQYF.

The V and J genes are TRBV9 and TRBJ1-5; TRBD1 matches at 7 bases. Trimming at V came to 3 bases and at J to 6 bases, leaving 6 bases not matched to a gene. Germline-derived CDR1 and CDR2 are SGDLS and YYNGEE. The CDR3 extends over 14 amino acids. For the CDR3, the DNA is TGTGCCAGCAGCGCCCAGGGGGAGGGTCAGCCCCAGCATTTT. Translating gives CASSAQGEGQPQHF.

The rearrangement uses TRBV5-1 and TRBJ2-7; D is unclear. CDR3 length equals 19 residues. Germline CDR1 SGHRS, CDR2 YFSETQ. Trimming took off 4 bases at V and 1 base at J, with 27 bases between the two ends. The CDR3 sequence: CASSPWTDQSFWRSYEQYF. CDR3 nucleotides: TGCGCCAGCAGCCCGTGGACGGACCAAAGCTTCTGGAGATCCTACGAGCAGTACTTC.

This chain links TRBV4-3 with TRBJ1-1; 8 nucleotides line up with TRBD1. The CDR3 loop spans 15 amino acids. Unmatched junction bases numbered 9, after V lost 0 bases and J lost 9 bases. Germline V gene lookup returns CDR1 LGHNA and CDR2 YSLEER. The CDR3 bases are TGCGCCAGCAGCCAAGATAGGACAGGGAGGGGGAAAGCTTTCTTT. It encodes CASSQDRTGRGKAFF.

This clone was picked up a small number of times. The J gene is TRBJ1-6, the V gene TRBV10-3; D call uncertain. Germline V gene data show CDR1 as ENHRY and CDR2 as SYGVKD. This CDR3 contains 12 residues. V was cut by 3 bases and J by 7 bases, with 4 bases left in between. The CDR3, as DNA: TGTGCCATCAGTGACCCCAATTCACCCCTCCACTTT. Amino acid sequence: CAISDPNSPLHF.

CDR3 sequence reads: CASSTDQQGGNEKLFF. The CDR3 DNA reads TGTGCCAGTAGTACGGACCAACAGGGGGGGAATGAAAAACTGTTTTTT. The chain couples TRBV19 to TRBJ1-4; 8 nucleotides align to TRBD1. The junction had 9 bases not matched to a gene; V was cut back by 4 bases and J by 5 bases. The germline V gene encodes CDR1 LNHDA and CDR2 SQIVND (reference sequence). The CDR3 loop spans 16 amino acids.

The chain recombines TRBV5-4 with TRBJ2-1, with D possibly being TRBD1 or TRBD2 (5 bases each). CDR1 and CDR2 (germline): SGHNT, YYREEE (reference sequence). CDR3 size: 12 residues. The V end lost 0 bases, the J end lost 10 bases, and 8 bases lay between the germline ends. For the CDR3, the DNA is TGTGCCAGCAGCTTGGGGGACCTAGAGCAGTTCTTC. Protein sequence: CASSLGDLEQFF.

The rearrangement links TRBV11-2 to TRBJ2-3; D gene ambiguous. Trimming removed 7 bases at V and 4 bases at J, with 27 bases between. CDR3 length: 18 residues. Germline-derived CDR1 and CDR2 are SGHAT and FQNNGV. The CDR3, as DNA: TGTGCCAGCACCCTACACCCTAATGGAATCGTCGGCGCAGATACGCAGTATTTT. Translation gives CASTLHPNGIVGADTQYF. Drawing the rest from reference TRBV11-2 and TRBJ2-3, the complete variable domain is EAGVAQSPRYKIIEKRQSVAFWCNPISGHATLYWYQQILGQGPKLLIQFQNNGVVDDSQLPKDRFSAERLKGVDSTLKIQPAKLEDSAVYLCASTLHPNGIVGADTQYFGPGTRLTVL.

This sequence joins TRBV9 and TRBJ2-1, with D perhaps TRBD2 (5 bases). Germline V gene sequence: CDR1 SGDLS, CDR2 YYNGEE. V was trimmed by 4 bases and J by 0 bases, leaving 11 bases between them. There are 15 residues in the CDR3. In DNA form, the CDR3 reads TGTGCCAGCAGCTCCCGAACTAGCTCCTACAATGAGCAGTTCTTC. Amino acids: CASSSRTSSYNEQFF.

The V call is TRBV6-6, the J call TRBJ2-5, with TRBD1 matching over 7 bases. V was pared by 7 bases and J by 2 bases, with 4 bases of the junction left unmatched. The CDR3 is made up of 13 amino acids. CDR1 MNHNY and CDR2 SVGAGI come from the germline V gene (reference sequence). The CDR3 here is CASKRQGQETQYF. In DNA form, the CDR3 reads TGTGCCAGCAAAAGACAGGGACAAGAGACCCAGTACTTC.

The CDR3 loop is CSVVQGAYEQYF. The CDR3 bases are TGCAGCGTTGTACAGGGGGCGTACGAGCAGTACTTC. The chain recombines TRBV29-1 with TRBJ2-7; 9 positions agree with TRBD1. Germline V gene lookup returns CDR1 SQVTM and CDR2 ANQGSEA. Losses at the gene ends were 4 bases for V and 4 bases for J; bases not matched to a gene: 2. The CDR3 runs to 12 residues.